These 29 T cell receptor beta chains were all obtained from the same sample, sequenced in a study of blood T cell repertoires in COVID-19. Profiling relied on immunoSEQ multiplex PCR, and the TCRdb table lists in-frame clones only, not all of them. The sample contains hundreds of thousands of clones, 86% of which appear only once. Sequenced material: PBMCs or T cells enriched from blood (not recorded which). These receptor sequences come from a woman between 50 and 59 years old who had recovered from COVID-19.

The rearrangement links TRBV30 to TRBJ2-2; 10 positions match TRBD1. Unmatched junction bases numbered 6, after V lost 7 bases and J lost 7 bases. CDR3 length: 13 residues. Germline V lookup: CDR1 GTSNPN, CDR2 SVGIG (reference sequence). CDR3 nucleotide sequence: TGTGCCTTGACAGGGGGCAGAATCGGGGAGCTGTTTTTT. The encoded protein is CALTGGRIGELFF. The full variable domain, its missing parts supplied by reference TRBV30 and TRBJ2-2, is SQTIHQWPATLVQPVGSPLSLECTVEGTSNPNLYWYRQAAGRGLQLLFYSVGIGQISSEVPQNLSASRPQDRQFILSSKKLLLSDSGFYLCALTGGRIGELFFGEGSRLTVL.

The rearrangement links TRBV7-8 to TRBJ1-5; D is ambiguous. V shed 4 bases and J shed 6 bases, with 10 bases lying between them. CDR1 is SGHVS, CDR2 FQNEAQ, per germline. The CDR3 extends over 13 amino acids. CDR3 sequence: CASSSSFAQPQHF. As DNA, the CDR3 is TGTGCCAGCAGCTCAAGCTTCGCTCAGCCCCAGCATTTT. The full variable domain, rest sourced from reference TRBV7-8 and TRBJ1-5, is GAGVSQSPRYKVAKRGQDVALRCDPISGHVSLFWYQQALGQGPEFLTYFQNEAQLDKSGLPSDRFFAERPEGSVSTLKIQRTQQEDSAVYLCASSSSFAQPQHFGDGTRLSIL.

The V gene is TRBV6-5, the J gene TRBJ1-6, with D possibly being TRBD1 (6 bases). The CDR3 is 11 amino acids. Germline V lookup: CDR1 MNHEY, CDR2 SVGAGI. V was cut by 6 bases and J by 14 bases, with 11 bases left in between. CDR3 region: CASRAGQTLHF. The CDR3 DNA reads TGTGCCAGCAGAGCGGGACAAACCCTCCACTTT.

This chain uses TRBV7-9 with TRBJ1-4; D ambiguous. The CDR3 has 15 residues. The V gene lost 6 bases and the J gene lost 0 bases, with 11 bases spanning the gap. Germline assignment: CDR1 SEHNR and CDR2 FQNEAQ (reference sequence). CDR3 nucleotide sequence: TGTGCCAGCAGACCGACGGGTGCAACTAATGAAAAACTGTTTTTT. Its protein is CASRPTGATNEKLFF.

CDR3 in DNA: TGTGCCAGTAGTACCTCGGCGGCACCGGGGGACAATGAGCAGTTCTTC. Its translation: CASSTSAAPGDNEQFF. The V and J genes are TRBV19 and TRBJ2-1; perhaps TRBD2 as D (6 bases). The CDR3 has 16 amino acids. The germline CDR1 and CDR2 sequences are LNHDA and SQIVND (reference sequence). V shed 4 bases and J shed 5 bases, with 18 bases lying between them.

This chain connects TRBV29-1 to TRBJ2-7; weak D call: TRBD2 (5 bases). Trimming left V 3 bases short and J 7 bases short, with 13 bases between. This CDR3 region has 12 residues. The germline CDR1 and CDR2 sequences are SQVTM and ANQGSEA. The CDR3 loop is CSVEARASEQYF. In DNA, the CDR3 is TGCAGCGTTGAGGCGCGGGCCTCAGAGCAGTACTTC.

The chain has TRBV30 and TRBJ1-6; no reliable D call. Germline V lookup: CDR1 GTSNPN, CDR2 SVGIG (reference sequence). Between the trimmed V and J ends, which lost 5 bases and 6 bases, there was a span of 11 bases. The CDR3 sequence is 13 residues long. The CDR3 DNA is TGTGCCTGGGCCAGGCACGGTAATTCACCCCTCCACTTT. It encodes CAWARHGNSPLHF.

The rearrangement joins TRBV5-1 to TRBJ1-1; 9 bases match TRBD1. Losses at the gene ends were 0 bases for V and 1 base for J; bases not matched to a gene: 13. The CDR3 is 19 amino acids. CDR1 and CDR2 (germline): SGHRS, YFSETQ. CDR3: CASSLGGTGRWITNTEAFF. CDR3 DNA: TGCGCCAGCAGCTTGGGAGGGACAGGGCGTTGGATTACGAACACTGAAGCTTTCTTT.

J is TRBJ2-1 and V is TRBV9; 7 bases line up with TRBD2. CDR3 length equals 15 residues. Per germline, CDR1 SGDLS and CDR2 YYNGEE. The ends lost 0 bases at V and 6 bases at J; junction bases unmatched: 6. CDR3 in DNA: TGTGCCAGCAGCGTAGAGGGAGGGTGGGGCAATGAGCAGTTCTTC. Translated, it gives CASSVEGGWGNEQFF.

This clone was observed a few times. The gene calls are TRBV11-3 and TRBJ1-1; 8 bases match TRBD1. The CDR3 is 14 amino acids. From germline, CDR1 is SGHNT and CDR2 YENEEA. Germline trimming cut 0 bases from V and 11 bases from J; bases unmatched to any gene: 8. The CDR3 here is CASSLDPSDRAAFF. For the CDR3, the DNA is TGTGCCAGCAGCTTAGATCCCTCGGACAGGGCGGCTTTCTTT.

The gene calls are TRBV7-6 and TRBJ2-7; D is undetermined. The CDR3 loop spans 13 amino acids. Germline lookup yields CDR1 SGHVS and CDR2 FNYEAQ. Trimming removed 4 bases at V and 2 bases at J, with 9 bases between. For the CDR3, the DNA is TGTGCCAGCAGCTCGTACGACACCTACGAGCAGTACTTC. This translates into CASSSYDTYEQYF.

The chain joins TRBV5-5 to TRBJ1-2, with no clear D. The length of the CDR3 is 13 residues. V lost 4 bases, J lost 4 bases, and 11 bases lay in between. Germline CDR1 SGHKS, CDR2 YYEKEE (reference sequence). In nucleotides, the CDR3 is TGTGCCAGCAGCCGGGCGGGAGTCTATGGCTACACCTTC. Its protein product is CASSRAGVYGYTF.

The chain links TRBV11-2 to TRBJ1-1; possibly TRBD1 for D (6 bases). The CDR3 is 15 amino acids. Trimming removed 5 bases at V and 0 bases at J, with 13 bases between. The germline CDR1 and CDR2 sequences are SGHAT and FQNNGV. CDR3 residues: CASSTNQGMNTEAFF. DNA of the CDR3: TGTGCCAGCAGCACCAATCAGGGGATGAACACTGAAGCTTTCTTT. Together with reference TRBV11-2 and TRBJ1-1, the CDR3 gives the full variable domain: EAGVAQSPRYKIIEKRQSVAFWCNPISGHATLYWYQQILGQGPKLLIQFQNNGVVDDSQLPKDRFSAERLKGVDSTLKIQPAKLEDSAVYLCASSTNQGMNTEAFFGQGTRLTVV.

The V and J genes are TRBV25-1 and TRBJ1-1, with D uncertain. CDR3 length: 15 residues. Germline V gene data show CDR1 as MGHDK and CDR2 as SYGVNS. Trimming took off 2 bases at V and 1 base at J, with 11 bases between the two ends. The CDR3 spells CASSETRHGNTEAFF. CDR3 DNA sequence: TGTGCCAGCAGTGAAACAAGACACGGGAACACTGAAGCTTTCTTT. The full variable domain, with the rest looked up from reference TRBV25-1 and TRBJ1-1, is EADIYQTPRYLVIGTGKKITLECSQTMGHDKMYWYQQDPGMELHLIHYSYGVNSTEKGDLSSESTVSRIRTEHFPLTLESARPSHTSQYLCASSETRHGNTEAFFGQGTRLTVV.

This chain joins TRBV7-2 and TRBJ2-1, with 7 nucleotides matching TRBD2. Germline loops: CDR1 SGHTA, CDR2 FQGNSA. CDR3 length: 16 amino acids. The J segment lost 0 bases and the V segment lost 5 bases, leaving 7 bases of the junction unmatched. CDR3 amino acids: CASSPGVAGSYNEQFF. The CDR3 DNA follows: TGTGCCAGCAGCCCCGGGGTAGCGGGCTCCTACAATGAGCAGTTCTTC.

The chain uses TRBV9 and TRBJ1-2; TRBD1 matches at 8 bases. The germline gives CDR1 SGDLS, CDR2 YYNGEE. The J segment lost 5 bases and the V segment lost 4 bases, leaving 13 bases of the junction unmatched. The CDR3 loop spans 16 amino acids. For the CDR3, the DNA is TGTGCCAGCAGCCCCCACCTCCCGACAGGGGAATATGGCTACACCTTC. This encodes CASSPHLPTGEYGYTF.

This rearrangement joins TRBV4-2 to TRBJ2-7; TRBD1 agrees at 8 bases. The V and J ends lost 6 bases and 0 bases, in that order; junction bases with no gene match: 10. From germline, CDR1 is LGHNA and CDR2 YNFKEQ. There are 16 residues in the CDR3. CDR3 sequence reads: CASRGGGQGLSYEQYF. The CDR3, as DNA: TGTGCCAGCAGGGGAGGCGGACAGGGCCTCTCCTACGAGCAGTACTTC.

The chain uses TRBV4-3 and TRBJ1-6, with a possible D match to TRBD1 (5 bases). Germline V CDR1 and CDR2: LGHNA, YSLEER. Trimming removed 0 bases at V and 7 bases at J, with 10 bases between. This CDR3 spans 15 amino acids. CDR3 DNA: TGCGCCAGCAGCCAAGATAGACGGACAAATTCACCCCTCCACTTT. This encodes CASSQDRRTNSPLHF.

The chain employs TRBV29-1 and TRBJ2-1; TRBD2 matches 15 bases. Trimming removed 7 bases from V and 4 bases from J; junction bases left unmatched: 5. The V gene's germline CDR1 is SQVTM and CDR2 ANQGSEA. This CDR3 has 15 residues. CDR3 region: CSAAGTSGRYNEQFF. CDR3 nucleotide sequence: TGCAGCGCCGCCGGGACTAGCGGGAGGTACAATGAGCAGTTCTTC.

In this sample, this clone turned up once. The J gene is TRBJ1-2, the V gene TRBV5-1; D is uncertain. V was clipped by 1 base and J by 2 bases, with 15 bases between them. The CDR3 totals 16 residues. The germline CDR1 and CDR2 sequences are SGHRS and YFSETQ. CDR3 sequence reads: CASSLSQAYLNYGYTF. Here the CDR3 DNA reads TGCGCCAGCAGCTTGAGTCAGGCCTACTTAAACTATGGCTACACCTTC. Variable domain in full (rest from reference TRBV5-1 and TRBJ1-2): KAGVTQTPRYLIKTRGQQVTLSCSPISGHRSVSWYQQTPGQGLQFLFEYFSETQRNKGNFPGRFSGRQFSNSRSEMNVSTLELGDSALYLCASSLSQAYLNYGYTFGSGTRLTVV.

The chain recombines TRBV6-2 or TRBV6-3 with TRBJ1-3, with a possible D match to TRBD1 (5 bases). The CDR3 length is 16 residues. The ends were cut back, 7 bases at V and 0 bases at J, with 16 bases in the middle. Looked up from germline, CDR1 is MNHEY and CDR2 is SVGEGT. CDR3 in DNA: TGTGCCAGCAACCCTCGGGGGATCTTCTCTGGAAACACCATATATTTT. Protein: CASNPRGIFSGNTIYF.

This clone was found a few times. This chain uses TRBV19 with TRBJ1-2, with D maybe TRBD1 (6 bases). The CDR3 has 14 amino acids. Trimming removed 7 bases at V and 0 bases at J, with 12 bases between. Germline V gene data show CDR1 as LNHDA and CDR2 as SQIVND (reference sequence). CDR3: CASNLDRSNYGYTF. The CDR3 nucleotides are TGTGCCAGTAACCTGGACAGATCTAACTATGGCTACACCTTC.

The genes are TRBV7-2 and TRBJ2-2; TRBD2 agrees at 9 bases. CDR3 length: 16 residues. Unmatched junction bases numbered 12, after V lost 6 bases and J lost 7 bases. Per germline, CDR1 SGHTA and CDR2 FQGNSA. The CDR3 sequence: CASSKFSGRGGGELFF. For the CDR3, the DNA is TGTGCCAGCAGTAAATTTAGCGGGAGAGGAGGCGGGGAGCTGTTTTTT.

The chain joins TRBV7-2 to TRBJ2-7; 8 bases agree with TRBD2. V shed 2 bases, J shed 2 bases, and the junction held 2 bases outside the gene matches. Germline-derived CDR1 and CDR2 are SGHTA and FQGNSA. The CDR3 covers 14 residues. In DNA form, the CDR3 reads TGTGCCAGCAGCTTAAACGGGAGGGCCTACGAGCAGTACTTC. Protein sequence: CASSLNGRAYEQYF.

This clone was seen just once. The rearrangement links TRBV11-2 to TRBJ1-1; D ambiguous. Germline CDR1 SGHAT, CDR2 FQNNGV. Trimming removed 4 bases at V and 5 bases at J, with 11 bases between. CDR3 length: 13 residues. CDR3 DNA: TGTGCCAGCAGCTGGAGAGGGAGGACTGAAGCTTTCTTT. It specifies CASSWRGRTEAFF.

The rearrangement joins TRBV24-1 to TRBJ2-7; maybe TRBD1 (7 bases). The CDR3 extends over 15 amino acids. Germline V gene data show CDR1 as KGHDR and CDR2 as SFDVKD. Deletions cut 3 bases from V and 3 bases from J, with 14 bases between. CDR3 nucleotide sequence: TGTGCCACCAGTGATGCCCGACAGGGAGGCTACGAGCAGTACTTC. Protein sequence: CATSDARQGGYEQYF.

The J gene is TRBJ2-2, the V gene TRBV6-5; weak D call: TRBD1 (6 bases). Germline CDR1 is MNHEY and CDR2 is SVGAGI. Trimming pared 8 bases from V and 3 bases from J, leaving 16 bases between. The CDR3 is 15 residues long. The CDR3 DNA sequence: TGTGCCAGCCAACCAACACAGGGCGACACCGGGGAGCTGTTTTTT. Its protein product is CASQPTQGDTGELFF.

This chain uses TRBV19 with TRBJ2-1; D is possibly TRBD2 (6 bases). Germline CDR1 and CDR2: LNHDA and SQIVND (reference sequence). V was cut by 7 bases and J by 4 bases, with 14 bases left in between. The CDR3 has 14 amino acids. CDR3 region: CASTPGTFYNEQFF. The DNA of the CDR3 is TGTGCCAGTACCCCCGGGACTTTTTACAATGAGCAGTTCTTC.

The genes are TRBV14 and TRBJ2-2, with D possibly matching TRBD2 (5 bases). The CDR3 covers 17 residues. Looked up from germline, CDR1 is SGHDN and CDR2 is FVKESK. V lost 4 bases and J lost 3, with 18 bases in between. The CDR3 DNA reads TGTGCCAGCAGCCTGCGGGCCCAATCTGGGGACACCGGGGAGCTGTTTTTT. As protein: CASSLRAQSGDTGELFF.